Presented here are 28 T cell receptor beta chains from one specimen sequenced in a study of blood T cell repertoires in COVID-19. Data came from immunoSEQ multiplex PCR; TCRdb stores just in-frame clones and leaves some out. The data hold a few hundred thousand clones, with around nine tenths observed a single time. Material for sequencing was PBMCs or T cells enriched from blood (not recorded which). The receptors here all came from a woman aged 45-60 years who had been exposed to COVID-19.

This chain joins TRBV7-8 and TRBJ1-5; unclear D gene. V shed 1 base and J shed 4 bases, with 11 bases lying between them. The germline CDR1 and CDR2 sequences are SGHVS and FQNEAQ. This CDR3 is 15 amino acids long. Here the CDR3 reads CASSLVATPNQPQHF. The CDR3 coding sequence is TGTGCCAGCAGCTTAGTCGCGACACCTAATCAGCCCCAGCATTTT.

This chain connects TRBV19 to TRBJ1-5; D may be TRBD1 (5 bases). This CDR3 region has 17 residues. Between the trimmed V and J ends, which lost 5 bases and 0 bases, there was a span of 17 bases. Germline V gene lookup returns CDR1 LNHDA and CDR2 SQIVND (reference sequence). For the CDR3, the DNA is TGTGCCAGTAGTCCCCGGACACAACTTATTAGCAATCAGCCCCAGCATTTT. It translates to CASSPRTQLISNQPQHF.

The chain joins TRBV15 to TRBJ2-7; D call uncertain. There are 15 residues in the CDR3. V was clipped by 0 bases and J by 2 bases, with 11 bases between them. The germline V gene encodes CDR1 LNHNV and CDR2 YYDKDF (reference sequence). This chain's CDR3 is CATSRDRRHPYEQYF. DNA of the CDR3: TGTGCCACCAGCAGAGATCGTAGACACCCCTACGAGCAGTACTTC.

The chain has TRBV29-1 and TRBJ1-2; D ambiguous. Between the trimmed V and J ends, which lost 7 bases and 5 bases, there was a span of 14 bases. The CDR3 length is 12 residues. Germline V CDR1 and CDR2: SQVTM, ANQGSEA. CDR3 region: CSALPLGYGYTF. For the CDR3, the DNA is TGCAGCGCTTTGCCGCTCGGGTATGGCTACACCTTC.

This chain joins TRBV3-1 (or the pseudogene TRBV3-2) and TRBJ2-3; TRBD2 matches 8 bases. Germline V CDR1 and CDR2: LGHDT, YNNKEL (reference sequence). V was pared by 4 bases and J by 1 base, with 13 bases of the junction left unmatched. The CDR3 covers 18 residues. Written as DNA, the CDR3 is TGTGCCAGCAGCCTGAGGTTGACTAGCGCGACGGGCACAGATACGCAGTATTTT. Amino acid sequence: CASSLRLTSATGTDTQYF.

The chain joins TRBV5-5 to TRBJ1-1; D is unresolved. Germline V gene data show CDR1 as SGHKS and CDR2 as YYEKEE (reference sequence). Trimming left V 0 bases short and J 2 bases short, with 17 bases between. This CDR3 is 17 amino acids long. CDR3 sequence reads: CASSLDGIPVGNTEAFF. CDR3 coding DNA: TGTGCCAGCAGCTTGGACGGGATACCCGTAGGAAACACTGAAGCTTTCTTT.

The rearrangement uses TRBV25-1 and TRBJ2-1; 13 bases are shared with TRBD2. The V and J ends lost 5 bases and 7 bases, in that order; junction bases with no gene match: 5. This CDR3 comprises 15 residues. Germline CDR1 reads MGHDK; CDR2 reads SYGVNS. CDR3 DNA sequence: TGTGCCAGCAGTAAACTAGCGGGGGGGCAGAATGAGCAGTTCTTC. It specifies CASSKLAGGQNEQFF.

The CDR3 DNA follows: TGTGCCAGCAGTTTTAGGGGAAGGATCTACGAGCAGTACTTC. This codes for CASSFRGRIYEQYF. The genes are TRBV28 and TRBJ2-7; a possible D gene is TRBD1 (5 bases). Trimming removed 3 bases at V and 3 bases at J, with 12 bases between. The CDR3 runs to 14 residues. Germline lookup yields CDR1 MDHEN and CDR2 SYDVKM.

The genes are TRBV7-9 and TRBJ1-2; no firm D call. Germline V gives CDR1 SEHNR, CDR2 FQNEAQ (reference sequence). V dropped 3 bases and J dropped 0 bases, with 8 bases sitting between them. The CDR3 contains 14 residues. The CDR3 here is CASSFTGTNYGYTF. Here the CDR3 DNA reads TGTGCCAGCAGCTTTACCGGGACTAACTATGGCTACACCTTC.

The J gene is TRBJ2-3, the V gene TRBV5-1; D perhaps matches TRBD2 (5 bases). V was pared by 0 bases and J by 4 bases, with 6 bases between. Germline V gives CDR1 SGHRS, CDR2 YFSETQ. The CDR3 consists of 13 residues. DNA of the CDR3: TGCGCCAGCAGCTTGGGCGGGTCAGATACGCAGTATTTT. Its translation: CASSLGGSDTQYF.

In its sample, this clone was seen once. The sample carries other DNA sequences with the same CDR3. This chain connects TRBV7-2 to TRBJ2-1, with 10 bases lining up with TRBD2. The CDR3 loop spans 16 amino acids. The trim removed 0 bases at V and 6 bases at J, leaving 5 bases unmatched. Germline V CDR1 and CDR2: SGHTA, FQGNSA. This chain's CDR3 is CASSLASSGGFNEQFF. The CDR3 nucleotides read TGTGCCAGCAGCTTAGCGTCTAGCGGGGGCTTCAATGAGCAGTTCTTC.

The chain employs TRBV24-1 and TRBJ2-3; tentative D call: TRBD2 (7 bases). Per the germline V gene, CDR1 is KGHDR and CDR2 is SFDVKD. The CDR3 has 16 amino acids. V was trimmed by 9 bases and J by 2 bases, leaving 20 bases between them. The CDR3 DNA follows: TGTGCCACCGAAACAGCCCAGCGGGGACACACAGATACGCAGTATTTT. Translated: CATETAQRGHTDTQYF.

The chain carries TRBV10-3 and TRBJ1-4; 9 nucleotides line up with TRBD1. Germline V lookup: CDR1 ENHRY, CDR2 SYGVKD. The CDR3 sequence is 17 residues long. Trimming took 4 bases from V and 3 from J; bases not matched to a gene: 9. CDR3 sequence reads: CAISAGQGFRANEKLFF. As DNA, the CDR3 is TGTGCCATCAGTGCGGGACAGGGTTTTCGTGCTAATGAAAAACTGTTTTTT.

The CDR3 sequence: CAWSGASVSNQPQHF. Written as DNA, the CDR3 is TGTGCCTGGAGTGGGGCGAGTGTTAGCAATCAGCCCCAGCATTTT. This chain connects TRBV30 to TRBJ1-5; D unclear. The CDR3 totals 15 residues. CDR1 is GTSNPN and CDR2 is SVGIG in the germline V gene (reference sequence). Between the trimmed V and J ends, which lost 1 base and 0 bases, there was a span of 10 bases.

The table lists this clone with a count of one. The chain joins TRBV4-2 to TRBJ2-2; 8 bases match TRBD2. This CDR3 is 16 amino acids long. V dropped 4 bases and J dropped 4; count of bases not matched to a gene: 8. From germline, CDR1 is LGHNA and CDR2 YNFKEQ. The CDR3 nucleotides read TGTGCCAGCAGCCCGAGAGCGGGGGAAACCACCGGGGAGCTGTTTTTT. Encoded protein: CASSPRAGETTGELFF.

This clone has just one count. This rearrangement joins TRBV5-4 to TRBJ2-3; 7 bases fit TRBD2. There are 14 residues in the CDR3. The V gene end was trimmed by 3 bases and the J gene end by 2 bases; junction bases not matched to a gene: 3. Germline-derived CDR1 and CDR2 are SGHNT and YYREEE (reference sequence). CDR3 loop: CASSSGGNTDTQYF. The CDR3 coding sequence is TGTGCCAGCAGCTCGGGGGGAAACACAGATACGCAGTATTTT.

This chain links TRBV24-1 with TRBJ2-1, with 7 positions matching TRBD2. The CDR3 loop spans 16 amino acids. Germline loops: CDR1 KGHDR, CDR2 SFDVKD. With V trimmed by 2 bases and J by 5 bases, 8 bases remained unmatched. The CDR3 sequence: CATSDSGTTNNNEQFF. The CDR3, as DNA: TGTGCCACCAGTGATTCCGGGACTACTAACAACAATGAGCAGTTCTTC.

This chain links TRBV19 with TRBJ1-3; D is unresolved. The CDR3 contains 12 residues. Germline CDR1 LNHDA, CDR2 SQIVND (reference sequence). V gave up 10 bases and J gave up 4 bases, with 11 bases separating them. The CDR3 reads CATDAGGNTIYF. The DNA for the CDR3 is TGTGCCACAGATGCCGGGGGAAACACCATATATTTT.

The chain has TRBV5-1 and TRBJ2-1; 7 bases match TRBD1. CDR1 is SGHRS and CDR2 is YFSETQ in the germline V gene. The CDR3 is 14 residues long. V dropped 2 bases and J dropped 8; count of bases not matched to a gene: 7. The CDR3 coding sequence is TGCGCCAGCAGCTTCGACAGGGCGGGCGATGAGCAGTTCTTC. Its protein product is CASSFDRAGDEQFF.

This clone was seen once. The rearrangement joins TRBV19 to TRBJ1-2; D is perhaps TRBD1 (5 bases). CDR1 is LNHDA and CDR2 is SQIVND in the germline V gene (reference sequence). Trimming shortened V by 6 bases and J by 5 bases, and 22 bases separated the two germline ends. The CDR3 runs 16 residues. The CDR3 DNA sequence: TGTGCCAGTAGAGGACTACGGACCCCGAGGGGTTATGGCTACACCTTC. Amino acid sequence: CASRGLRTPRGYGYTF.

The CDR3 loop reads CASARTGVDTEAFF. The CDR3 region has the DNA TGTGCCAGCGCCAGGACAGGGGTAGACACTGAAGCTTTCTTT. This rearrangement joins TRBV9 to TRBJ1-1; TRBD1 matches 9 bases. This CDR3 region has 14 residues. The V gene end was trimmed by 7 bases and the J gene end by 3 bases; junction bases not matched to a gene: 7. Germline loops: CDR1 SGDLS, CDR2 YYNGEE.

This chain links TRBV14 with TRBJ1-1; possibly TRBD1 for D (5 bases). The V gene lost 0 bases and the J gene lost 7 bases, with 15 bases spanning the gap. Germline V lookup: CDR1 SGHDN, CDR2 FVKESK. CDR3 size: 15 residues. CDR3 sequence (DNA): TGTGCCAGCAGCCAAGATCTAAGACAGTACGATGAAGCTTTCTTT. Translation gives CASSQDLRQYDEAFF.

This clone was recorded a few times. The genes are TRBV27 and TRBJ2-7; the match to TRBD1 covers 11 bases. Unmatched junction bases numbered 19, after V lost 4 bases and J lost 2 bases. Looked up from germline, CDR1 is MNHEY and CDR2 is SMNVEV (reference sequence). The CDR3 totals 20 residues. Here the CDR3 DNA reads TGTGCCAGCAGTTCCCTGTTCCGTGGCTCACCGGGACAGGGGGCCTACGAGCAGTACTTC. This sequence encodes CASSSLFRGSPGQGAYEQYF.

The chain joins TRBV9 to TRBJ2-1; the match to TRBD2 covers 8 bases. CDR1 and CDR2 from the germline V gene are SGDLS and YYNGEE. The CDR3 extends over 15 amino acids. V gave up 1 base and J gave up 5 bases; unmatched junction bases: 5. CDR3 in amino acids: CASSVQAGVNNEQFF. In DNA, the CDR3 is TGTGCCAGCAGCGTACAAGCGGGGGTGAACAATGAGCAGTTCTTC.

The CDR3 reads CASSQSGTGGGEQYF. The CDR3 DNA follows: TGTGCCAGCAGCCAATCCGGGACAGGGGGTGGGGAGCAGTACTTC. This rearrangement joins TRBV7-9 to TRBJ2-7, with 11 bases identical to TRBD1. The CDR3 loop spans 15 amino acids. Germline lookup yields CDR1 SEHNR and CDR2 FQNEAQ (reference sequence). V gave up 5 bases and J gave up 7 bases; unmatched junction bases: 10.

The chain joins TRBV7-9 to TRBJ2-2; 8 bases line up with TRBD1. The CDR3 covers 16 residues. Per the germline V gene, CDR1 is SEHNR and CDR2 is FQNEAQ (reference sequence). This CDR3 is CAVARLSDRGGGELFF. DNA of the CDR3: TGTGCAGTTGCTCGCCTCTCTGACAGGGGCGGTGGGGAGCTGTTTTTT.

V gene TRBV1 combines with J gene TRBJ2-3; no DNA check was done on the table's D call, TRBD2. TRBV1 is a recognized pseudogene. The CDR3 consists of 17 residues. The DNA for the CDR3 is TGCACCAGCAGGGCAGCGGGGGGACGGTGTGGCACAGATACGCAGTATTTT. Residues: CTSRAAGGRCGTDTQYF.

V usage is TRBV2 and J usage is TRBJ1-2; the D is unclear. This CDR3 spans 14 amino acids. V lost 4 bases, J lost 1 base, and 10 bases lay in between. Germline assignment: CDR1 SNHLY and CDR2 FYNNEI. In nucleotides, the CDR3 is TGTGCCAGCAGTGCACCCGAGGGTAACTATGGCTACACCTTC. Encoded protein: CASSAPEGNYGYTF.